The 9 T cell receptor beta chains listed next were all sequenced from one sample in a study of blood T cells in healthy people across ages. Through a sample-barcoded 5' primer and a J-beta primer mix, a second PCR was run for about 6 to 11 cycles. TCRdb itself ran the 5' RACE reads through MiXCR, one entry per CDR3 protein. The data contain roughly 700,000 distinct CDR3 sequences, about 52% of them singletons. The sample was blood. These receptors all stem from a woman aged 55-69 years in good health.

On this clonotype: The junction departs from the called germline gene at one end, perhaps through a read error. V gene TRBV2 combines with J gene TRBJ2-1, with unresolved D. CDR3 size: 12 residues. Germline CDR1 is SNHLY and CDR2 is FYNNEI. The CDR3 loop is CASREGIHEQFF. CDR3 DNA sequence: TGTGCCAGCAGGGAAGGTATCCATGAGCAGTTCTTC.

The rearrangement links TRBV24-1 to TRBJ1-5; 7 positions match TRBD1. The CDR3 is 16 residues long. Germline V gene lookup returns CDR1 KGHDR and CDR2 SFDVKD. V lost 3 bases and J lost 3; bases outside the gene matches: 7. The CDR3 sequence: CATSDPGGTDNQPQHF. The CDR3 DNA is TGTGCCACCAGTGATCCCGGGGGGACAGACAATCAGCCCCAGCATTTT.

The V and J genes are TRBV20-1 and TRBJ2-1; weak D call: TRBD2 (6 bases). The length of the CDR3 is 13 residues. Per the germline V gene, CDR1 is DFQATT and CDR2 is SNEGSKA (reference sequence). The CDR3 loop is CRAGSGSYNEQFF. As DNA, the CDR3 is TGCAGGGCGGGTAGCGGCTCCTACAATGAGCAGTTCTTC.

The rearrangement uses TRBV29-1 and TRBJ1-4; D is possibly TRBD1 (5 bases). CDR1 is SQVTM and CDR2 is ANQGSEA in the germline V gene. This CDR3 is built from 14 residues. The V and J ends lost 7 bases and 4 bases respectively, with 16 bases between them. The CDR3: CSALTGTYNEKLFF. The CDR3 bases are TGCAGCGCGCTGACCGGGACCTATAATGAAAAACTGTTTTTT.

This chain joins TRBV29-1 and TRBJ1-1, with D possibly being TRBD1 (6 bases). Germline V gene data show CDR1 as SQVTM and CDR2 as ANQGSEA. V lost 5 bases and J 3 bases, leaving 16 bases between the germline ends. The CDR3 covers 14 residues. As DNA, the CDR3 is TGCAGCGTTCACGGGACATTTGGGTACACTGAAGCTTTCTTT. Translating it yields CSVHGTFGYTEAFF.

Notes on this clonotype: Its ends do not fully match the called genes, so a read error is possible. Here the CDR3 DNA reads TGTGCCAGCAGTTACTCGAGACAGGGTGGCTTGAACCCTGAAGCTTTCTTT. Translated: CASSYSRQGGLNPEAFF. The chain employs TRBV6-5 and TRBJ1-1, with 7 bases aligning to TRBD1. In germline, CDR1 is MNHEY, CDR2 SVGAGI. The CDR3 covers 17 residues.

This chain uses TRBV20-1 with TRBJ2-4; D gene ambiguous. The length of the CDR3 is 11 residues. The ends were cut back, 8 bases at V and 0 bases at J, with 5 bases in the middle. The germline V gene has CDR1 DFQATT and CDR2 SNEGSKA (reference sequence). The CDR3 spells CSFLAKNIQYF. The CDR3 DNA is TGCAGTTTTCTAGCCAAAAACATTCAGTACTTC.

CDR3 DNA: TGCAGTGCTAGAGATCCCCGGACGGACCAAGAGACCCAGTACTTC. This codes for CSARDPRTDQETQYF. The genes are TRBV20-1 and TRBJ2-5; unclear D gene. Trimming took off 0 bases at V and 0 bases at J, with 11 bases between the two ends. This CDR3 contains 15 residues. The V gene's germline CDR1 is DFQATT and CDR2 SNEGSKA (reference sequence).

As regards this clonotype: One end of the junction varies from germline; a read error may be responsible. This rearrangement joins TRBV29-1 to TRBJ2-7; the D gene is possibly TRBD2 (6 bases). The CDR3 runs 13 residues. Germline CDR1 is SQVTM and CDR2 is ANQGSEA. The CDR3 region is CSATSSRPVEQCF. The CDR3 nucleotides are TGCAGCGCCACTAGCTCGCGCCCCGTCGAGCAGTGCTTC.